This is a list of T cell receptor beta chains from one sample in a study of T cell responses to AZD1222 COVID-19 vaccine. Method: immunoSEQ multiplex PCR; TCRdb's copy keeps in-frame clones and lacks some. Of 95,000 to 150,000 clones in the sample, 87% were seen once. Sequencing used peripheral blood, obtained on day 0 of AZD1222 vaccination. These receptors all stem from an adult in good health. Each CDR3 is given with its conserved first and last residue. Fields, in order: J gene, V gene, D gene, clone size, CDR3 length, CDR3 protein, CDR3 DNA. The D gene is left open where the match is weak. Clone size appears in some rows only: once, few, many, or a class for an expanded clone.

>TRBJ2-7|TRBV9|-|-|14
CASSTAGRSDEQYF
TGTGCCAGCAGCACCGCGGGACGGTCTGACGAGCAGTACTTC
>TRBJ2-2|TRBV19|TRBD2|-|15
CASSRAGAGTGELFF
TGTGCCAGTAGTAGGGCGGGAGCGGGTACCGGGGAGCTGTTTTTT
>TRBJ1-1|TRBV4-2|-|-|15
CASSQLGTMNTEAFF
TGTGCCAGCAGCCAATTAGGCACAATGAACACTGAAGCTTTCTTT
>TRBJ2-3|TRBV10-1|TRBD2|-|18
CASTTQREGKWGTDTQYF
TGCGCCAGCACGACCCAGCGGGAGGGTAAGTGGGGCACAGATACGCAGTATTTT
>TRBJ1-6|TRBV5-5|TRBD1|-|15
CASSQRTGGYSALHF
TGTGCCAGCAGCCAAAGGACAGGAGGGTATTCGGCCCTCCACTTT
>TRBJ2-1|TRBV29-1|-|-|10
CSVSSFEQFF
TGCAGCGTTAGTAGCTTTGAGCAGTTCTTC
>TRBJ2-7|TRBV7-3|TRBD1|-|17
CASSLLSHRDSSYEQYF
TGTGCCAGCAGCCTATTATCTCACCGGGACAGTTCATACGAGCAGTACTTC
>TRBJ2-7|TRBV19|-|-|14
CASSDRDKTYEQYF
TGTGCCAGTAGTGACCGGGACAAAACCTACGAGCAGTACTTC
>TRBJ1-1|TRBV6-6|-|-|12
CASSYSAGKAFF
TGTGCCAGCAGTTACTCGGCAGGGAAAGCTTTCTTT
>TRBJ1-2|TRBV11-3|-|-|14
CASSLKGQGHGYTF
TGTGCCAGCAGCTTAAAGGGCCAGGGTCATGGCTACACCTTC
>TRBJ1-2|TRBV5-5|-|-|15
CASLPGGVSNYGYTF
TGTGCCAGCCTACCCGGGGGGGTGTCGAACTATGGCTACACCTTC
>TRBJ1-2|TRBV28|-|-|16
CASSLLSLTRDYGYTF
TGTGCCAGCAGTTTGTTGAGCCTGACCCGAGACTATGGCTACACCTTC
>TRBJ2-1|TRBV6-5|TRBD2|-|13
CASSLLATNEQFF
TGTGCCAGCAGTCTACTAGCGACCAATGAGCAGTTCTTC
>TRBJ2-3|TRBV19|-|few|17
CASSIDLSGFNTDTQYF
TGTGCCAGTAGTATAGATCTTTCAGGGTTTAACACAGATACGCAGTATTTT
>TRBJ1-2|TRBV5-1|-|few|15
CASSLAGRESYGYTF
TGCGCCAGCAGCTTGGCGGGTAGGGAATCATATGGCTACACCTTC
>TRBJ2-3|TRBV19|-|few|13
CASSQQYTDTQYF
TGTGCCAGTAGTCAGCAGTACACAGATACGCAGTATTTT
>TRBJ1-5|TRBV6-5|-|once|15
CATLRTGQLNQPQHF
TGTGCCACCCTCCGAACGGGACAACTCAATCAGCCCCAGCATTTT